These T cell receptor beta chains were read from a single sample in a study of CD8+CD57+ T cells in acquired aplastic anemia. Using its own MiXCR run on the reads, TCRdb lists one record per CDR3 protein. The sample yields 150,000 to 200,000 distinct CDR3 sequences, 70% to 80% seen once. The specimen sequenced was sorted CD4+, CD8+, or CD8+CD57+ T cells (not recorded which) from PBMCs. These receptors all come from a human donor with aplastic anemia. CDR3s leave out the opening cysteine and the closing phenylalanine or tryptophan.

v_call cdr3_aa
TRBV7-8 ASSLVVEDEGFRQPQH
TRBV7-8 ASSLGPSGPISYEQY
TRBV2 ASSADRLKETQY
TRBV2 ASRQRGVARDNEQF
TRBV5-1 ASSVNGNTIY
TRBV2 ASSHDRADDSPLH
TRBV20-1 SARSGTSGSCEQY
TRBV10-2 ASRATGDNYGYT
TRBV10-3 ATMTGESEQF
TRBV7-9 ASSSDGPNSPLH
TRBV2 ASSWGQLEYEQY
TRBV2 ASSLAPTANTEAF
TRBV19 ASRQGGNYGYT
TRBV7-2 ASSLESLETQY
TRBV19 ASREDRASNEQF
TRBV7-2 ASSFRTPSYEQY
TRBV7-8 ASSPWTSGMSWGETQY
TRBV29-1 SVAPTGTEAF
TRBV7-3 ASSGGTSHGELF
TRBV2 ASSPGLAGTSEQY
TRBV15 ATSRVIGEPGELF
TRBV9 ASSTTLAGEQF
TRBV3-1 ASSQRDRVANEQF
TRBV20-1 SASGGTNSNQPQH
TRBV10-2 ASSESGGRGDTQY
TRBV2 ASGERSGMDTQY
TRBV20-1 SARLWDTYGYT
TRBV19 ATRTPAGTGIGYT
TRBV7-3 ASSPGQGLATQY
TRBV10-1 ASSESVPNEQF
TRBV7-6 ASSLAGVNTDTQY
TRBV7-9 ASSTHILGSNEQF
TRBV13 AISNVTGPSYEQY
TRBV10-2 ASSVLAGGVSRNEQF
TRBV20-1 SARSGAQPQH
TRBV5-1 ASRAHYEQY
TRBV20-1 SASPPTSGDQETQY
TRBV20-1 SASSAGGPNEQF
TRBV20-1 SATEAGVDEQF
TRBV24-1 ATSDATNEQF